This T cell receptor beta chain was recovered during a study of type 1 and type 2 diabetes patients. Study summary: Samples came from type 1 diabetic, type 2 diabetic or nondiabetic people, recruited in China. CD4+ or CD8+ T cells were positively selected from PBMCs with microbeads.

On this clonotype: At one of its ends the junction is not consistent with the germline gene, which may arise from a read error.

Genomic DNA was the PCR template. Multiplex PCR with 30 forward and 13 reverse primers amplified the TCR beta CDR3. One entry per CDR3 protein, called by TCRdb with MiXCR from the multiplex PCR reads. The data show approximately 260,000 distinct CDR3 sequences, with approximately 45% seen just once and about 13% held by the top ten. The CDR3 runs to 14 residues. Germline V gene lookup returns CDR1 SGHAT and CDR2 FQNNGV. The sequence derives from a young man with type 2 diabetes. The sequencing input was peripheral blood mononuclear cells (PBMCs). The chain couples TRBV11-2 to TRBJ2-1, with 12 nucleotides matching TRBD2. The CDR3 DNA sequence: TGCGCCAGCAGTGCTAGCGGGGGGGATAATGAGCAGTTCTTC. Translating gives CASSASGGDNEQFF.